The sequence of this T cell receptor (beta chain) was determined in a study of cytomegalovirus exposure and HLA in healthy donors. Findings and caveats of the study: Researchers reported in a later analysis that a missense DCLRE1C variant was tied to TCR beta V- and J-gene trimming.

J was trimmed by 6 bases and V by 6 bases; bases with no gene match: 15. Per the germline V gene, CDR1 is MNHNS and CDR2 is SASEGT. This CDR3 comprises 18 residues. The PCR employed 60 Vbeta primers together with 13 Jbeta primers. Only in-frame clones appear in the TCRdb table, and some are missing; sequencing was by immunoSEQ multiplex PCR. The profile shows some 120,000 clones, 6.5% to 9.5% of them singletons. A remark on this clone: Its antigen is unidentified.

This TCR was recovered from a man aged 40-49 years in good health and CMV-seronegative. The genes are TRBV6-1 and TRBJ2-2; TRBD2 aligns across 11 bases. The sequenced sample consisted of PBMCs. The CDR3 loop reads CASREKGFSGGGAGELFF. In DNA, the CDR3 is TGTGCCAGCAGGGAAAAGGGTTTTAGCGGGGGGGGCGCCGGGGAGCTGTTTTTT.